This passage covers 21 T cell receptor beta chains from one sample sequenced in a study of CD8 T cells in ankylosing spondylitis. The antigens of these receptors remain unknown. TCRdb analysed the 5' RACE reads with MiXCR anew, one entry per CDR3 protein. The sample holds fewer than 250,000 distinct CDR3 sequences, roughly 18% seen once. Study results and limitations: A TCR beta motif of several highly homologous variants appeared characteristic of ankylosing spondylitis blood.

The sample consisted of blood, either unsorted or a sorted T cell fraction (not recorded which). Every receptor here comes from a male donor with ankylosing spondylitis.

The chain uses TRBV20-1 and TRBJ2-1; tentatively, D is TRBD2 (5 bases). CDR1 and CDR2 (germline): DFQATT, SNEGSKA (reference sequence). V was cut by 0 bases and J by 9 bases, with 21 bases left in between. The CDR3 is 16 amino acids. This CDR3 reads CSARDLRRVTAGEQFF. For the CDR3, the DNA is TGCAGTGCTAGAGATTTACGTCGGGTAACTGCGGGTGAGCAGTTCTTC.

This clonotype was observed a handful of times. The rearrangement joins TRBV27 to TRBJ1-1; D ambiguous. V lost 4 bases and J 1 base, leaving 10 bases between the germline ends. CDR3 length equals 14 residues. In germline, CDR1 is MNHEY, CDR2 SMNVEV (reference sequence). CDR3 nucleotide sequence: TGTGCCAGCAGTTCCGCCCTGGGGAACACTGAAGCTTTCTTT. It encodes CASSSALGNTEAFF.

The chain recombines TRBV29-1 with TRBJ1-4; a possible D gene is TRBD1 (5 bases). V gave up 1 base and J gave up 8 bases, with 17 bases separating them. The CDR3 is 15 residues long. The germline V gene encodes CDR1 SQVTM and CDR2 ANQGSEA. The CDR3 sequence: CSVEVSTGGFEKLFF. DNA of the CDR3: TGCAGCGTTGAAGTCTCTACCGGGGGGTTCGAAAAACTGTTTTTT.

Many counts were recorded for this clonotype. The chain uses TRBV4-3 and TRBJ2-7; TRBD2 matches at 10 bases. V lost 1 base, J lost 4 bases, and 1 base stayed unmatched. Germline assignment: CDR1 LGHNA and CDR2 YSLEER. The CDR3 spans 14 residues. Here the CDR3 reads CASSQGLAGYEQYF. CDR3 coding DNA: TGCGCCAGCAGCCAAGGACTAGCGGGTTACGAGCAGTACTTC.

The chain links TRBV20-1 to TRBJ2-1; D unresolved. Germline V gene data show CDR1 as DFQATT and CDR2 as SNEGSKA (reference sequence). This CDR3 region has 12 residues. Written as DNA, the CDR3 is TGCAGCGTCCAGTGGACCTACAATGAGCAGTTCTTC. Translating it yields CSVQWTYNEQFF.

This clonotype appeared many times. The chain has TRBV12-3 or TRBV12-4 and TRBJ2-2; tentative D call: TRBD1 (5 bases). This CDR3 region has 14 residues. V lost 1 base, J lost 5 bases, and 8 bases lay in between. The CDR3 nucleotides read TGTGCCAGCAGTTTAGGGGGCTGGACCGGGGAGCTGTTTTTT. Encoded protein: CASSLGGWTGELFF.

There are a few counts of this clonotype. The rearrangement links TRBV4-1 to TRBJ2-7; the match to TRBD2 covers 11 bases. This CDR3 comprises 15 residues. J gave up 0 bases and V 5 bases, and 3 bases lay outside the gene matches. Germline values: CDR1 MGHRA, CDR2 YSYEKL. CDR3 in DNA: TGCGCCAGCAGCGCGACTAGCGGGGACTCCTACGAGCAGTACTTC. Translating it yields CASSATSGDSYEQYF.

The J gene is TRBJ2-7, the V gene TRBV15, with 10 bases matching TRBD2. The CDR3 extends over 15 amino acids. The germline V gene has CDR1 LNHNV and CDR2 YYDKDF (reference sequence). V trimming: 3 bases; J trimming: 3 bases; junction bases outside the gene matches: 5. CDR3 amino acids: CATSRDWTSGYEQYF. CDR3 DNA: TGTGCCACCAGCAGGGATTGGACTAGCGGCTACGAGCAGTACTTC.

This rearrangement joins TRBV6-2 or TRBV6-3 to TRBJ2-1; TRBD1 agrees at 9 bases. Germline CDR1 and CDR2: MNHEY and SVGEGT. This CDR3 spans 15 amino acids. V lost 3 bases and J lost 6; bases outside the gene matches: 6. CDR3 sequence reads: CASSYGTGISNEQFF. The CDR3 bases are TGTGCCAGCAGTTATGGGACAGGGATTTCCAATGAGCAGTTCTTC.

In its sample, this clonotype was seen a few times. The chain recombines TRBV4-3 with TRBJ2-1; tentative D call: TRBD2 (6 bases). CDR3 size: 15 residues. Germline V gene sequence: CDR1 LGHNA, CDR2 YSLEER. Trimming left V 0 bases short and J 8 bases short, with 14 bases between. CDR3 region: CASSQERGRTYEQFF. The CDR3 bases are TGCGCCAGCAGCCAAGAGCGGGGTCGTACCTATGAGCAGTTCTTC.

This clonotype has just a few counts. V usage is TRBV28 and J usage is TRBJ2-2; 7 bases match TRBD2. The CDR3 loop spans 14 amino acids. J lost 3 bases, V lost 5 bases, and 3 bases had no gene match. Per the germline V gene, CDR1 is MDHEN and CDR2 is SYDVKM. The CDR3 DNA reads TGTGCCAGCAGTGCGGCGGGAGACACCGGGGAGCTGTTTTTT. Amino acid sequence: CASSAAGDTGELFF.

This clonotype has a handful of counts. V gene TRBV5-5 combines with J gene TRBJ2-1; perhaps TRBD1 as D (6 bases). Germline V gene data show CDR1 as SGHKS and CDR2 as YYEKEE (reference sequence). This CDR3 is built from 15 residues. The germline V and J ends were trimmed by 1 base and 10 bases, with 18 bases remaining between them. Here the CDR3 DNA reads TGTGCCAGCAGCTTGACAGGGTGGGGGTTGAAGGAGCAGTTCTTC. This codes for CASSLTGWGLKEQFF.

This clonotype has a handful of counts. This chain connects TRBV5-5 to TRBJ2-1, with D tentatively TRBD2 (5 bases). Germline-derived CDR1 and CDR2 are SGHKS and YYEKEE (reference sequence). CDR3 length: 13 amino acids. With 2 bases removed from V and 6 bases from J, the gap between germline ends came to 9 bases. CDR3 loop: CASSFWRANEQFF. The CDR3 region has the DNA TGTGCCAGCAGCTTTTGGCGGGCCAATGAGCAGTTCTTC.

Only a few counts were recorded for this clonotype. The rearrangement uses TRBV6-1 and TRBJ1-1, with no clear D. The CDR3 spans 11 residues. Trimming cost V 1 base and J 10 bases, with 7 bases left between them. In germline, CDR1 is MNHNS, CDR2 SASEGT. Written as DNA, the CDR3 is TGTGCCAGCAGTGAAGGACAAGTAGCTTTCTTT. This translates into CASSEGQVAFF.

This clonotype was recorded a few times. The chain employs TRBV12-3 or TRBV12-4 and TRBJ1-2; D perhaps matches TRBD1 (6 bases). Between the trimmed V and J ends, which lost 1 base and 4 bases, there was a span of 10 bases. The CDR3 sequence is 14 residues long. The CDR3 protein is CASSLVGGFYGYTF. The DNA for the CDR3 is TGTGCCAGCAGTTTAGTCGGGGGCTTCTATGGCTACACCTTC.

This clonotype was detected only a few times. V and J are TRBV29-1 and TRBJ1-1, with D uncertain. CDR3 length: 12 amino acids. The germline V gene has CDR1 SQVTM and CDR2 ANQGSEA. Deletions cut 4 bases from V and 2 bases from J, with 8 bases between. The CDR3 DNA follows: TGCAGCGTTGCGAAGGGAAACACTGAAGCTTTCTTT. It codes for CSVAKGNTEAFF.

This clonotype was observed a few times. The rearrangement links TRBV7-9 to TRBJ2-7; possibly TRBD2 for D (5 bases). Germline CDR1 and CDR2: SEHNR and FQNEAQ (reference sequence). This CDR3 spans 14 amino acids. V lost 0 bases and J 4 bases, leaving 10 bases between the germline ends. The CDR3 sequence is CASSLAEGKYEQYF. The CDR3 coding sequence is TGTGCCAGCAGCTTAGCAGAGGGTAAATACGAGCAGTACTTC.

This clonotype has only a few counts. CDR3 in amino acids: CASSLAVGDQETQYF. The DNA for the CDR3 is TGTGCCAGCAGCTTAGCAGTGGGTGACCAAGAGACCCAGTACTTC. This sequence joins TRBV7-9 and TRBJ2-5; D is unresolved. The CDR3 is 15 amino acids. Trimming removed 0 bases at V and 0 bases at J, with 8 bases between. Germline V lookup: CDR1 SEHNR, CDR2 FQNEAQ (reference sequence).

This clonotype came up a few times. The chain employs TRBV12-3 or TRBV12-4 and TRBJ2-7; 8 bases agree with TRBD1. The CDR3 has 14 amino acids. Trimming at V came to 6 bases and at J to 7 bases, leaving 11 bases not matched to a gene. CDR3 sequence (DNA): TGTGCCAGCAGCCCCTGGACAGGGCTCGTAGAGCAGTACTTC. Translation: CASSPWTGLVEQYF.

This sequence joins TRBV30 and TRBJ2-1, with unresolved D. V was pared by 4 bases and J by 0 bases, with 7 bases between. This CDR3 has 13 amino acids. Germline values: CDR1 GTSNPN, CDR2 SVGIG (reference sequence). The CDR3 DNA reads TGTGCCTGGAAACAGAGCTCCTACAATGAGCAGTTCTTC. This gives the protein CAWKQSSYNEQFF.

V usage is TRBV13 and J usage is TRBJ2-1, with D perhaps matching TRBD2 (5 bases). With 1 base removed from V and 3 bases from J, the gap between germline ends came to 10 bases. The CDR3 has 15 amino acids. Germline assignment: CDR1 PRHDT and CDR2 FYEKMQ (reference sequence). DNA for the CDR3: TGTGCCAGCAGCTTAGCCCAAACTAGCTACAATGAGCAGTTCTTC. Protein sequence: CASSLAQTSYNEQFF.